This entry is about one T cell receptor beta chain. Antigen: not known. RNA transcripts yielded amplified TCR beta CDR3 regions. Primed by the HTBI set, a first-round RT-PCR was run on the TCR CDR3. TCRdb re-analysed the multiplex PCR reads in MiXCR, keeping a single row per CDR3 protein. The sample contains 500,000 to 700,000 distinct CDR3 sequences, over 15% of which appear only once. The data stem from a study of T cells in Graves' hyperthyroidism and ophthalmopathy. General observations from the study: Blood samples included most of the expanded thyroid clonotypes exceeding 0.001.

This clonotype was sampled from a woman under 30 with Graves' hyperthyroidism. Sequencing was carried out using blood.

DNA for the CDR3: TGTGCCAGCAACCACCGAGGGGCCGGGGCCAACGTCCTGACTTTC. Encoded protein: CASNHRGAGANVLTF. The chain combines TRBV12-3 or TRBV12-4 with TRBJ2-6; D tentatively reads TRBD1 or TRBD2 (5 bases each). The CDR3 has 15 residues. V dropped 7 bases and J dropped 4 bases, with 14 bases sitting between them.